This entry is about one T cell receptor (beta chain). Relative to the germline gene, one junction end is altered; a read error may explain this. This sample was taken from a study of CD8+CD57+ T cells in acquired aplastic anemia. At the level of the study: On average, healthy donors gave 10 million to 14 million reads for CD4+ cells.

Genomic DNA constituted the template upon which TCR beta VDJ and CDR3 profiling was performed. From the reads, TCRdb called clonotypes with MiXCR, one entry per CDR3 protein. This table has roughly 86,000 distinct CDR3 sequences, approximately 46% appearing once. Germline V gene sequence: CDR1 LNHDA, CDR2 SQIVND (reference sequence). The CDR3 sequence is 14 residues long. The chain combines TRBV19 with TRBJ2-3, with D perhaps TRBD1 (5 bases). The source material was sorted CD4+, CD8+, or CD8+CD57+ T cells (not recorded which) from PBMCs. The receptor comes from a human donor in good health, serving as a control. The CDR3 DNA reads as TGTGCCGGTAGCCAGACAGTGCCCCCGGATACGCAGTATTTT. This sequence encodes CAGSQTVPPDTQYF.